This T cell receptor (beta chain) emerged from a study of identifying expanded T cells in peripheral blood. Study-wide results and limits: Across healthy donors, higher total template counts meant significantly greater approximately 2-week count variance. Technical replicates showed around 1.3 changed clones; approximately 2 weeks roughly 15; four weeks 19.

Clones were sequenced by immunoSEQ multiplex PCR, and TCRdb holds only the in-frame ones, with some missing. Of some 93,000 clones in the sample, roughly 88% are singletons; the top ten hold approximately 5.2%. Regarding this clone: Its antigen is currently unknown.

Germline V CDR1 and CDR2: SNHLY, FYNNEI. The CDR3 has 14 amino acids. Trimming cost V 6 bases and J 6 bases, with 15 bases left between them. The chain recombines TRBV2 with TRBJ2-1; no reliable D call. The sequence was collected from a person aged 18 to 70 in good health. The sample consisted of blood. CDR3 coding DNA: TGTGCCAGCAGACCGGGCCTAGAGGCCAATGAGCAGTTCTTC. Its protein is CASRPGLEANEQFF. Supplemented by reference TRBV2 and TRBJ2-1, the full variable domain reads EPEVTQTPSHQVTQMGQEVILRCVPISNHLYFYWYRQILGQKVEFLVSFYNNEISEKSEIFDDQFSVERPDGSNFTLKIRSTKLEDSAMYFCASRPGLEANEQFFGPGTRLTVL.